Below, 31 T cell receptor beta chains from the same sample are listed, as sequenced in a study of cytomegalovirus exposure and HLA in healthy donors. Researchers ran the PCR with 60 Vbeta and 13 Jbeta primers. Measured with immunoSEQ multiplex PCR; TCRdb has only the in-frame clones, and not every one. Of about 130,000 clones in the sample, around 78% were seen once. Specimen: PBMCs. The receptors derive from a woman aged 45-60 years in good health and CMV-seronegative.

This chain joins TRBV7-2 and TRBJ2-3; 12 nucleotides agree with TRBD1. CDR3 length: 17 residues. J gave up 6 bases and V 2 bases, and 9 bases lay outside the gene matches. Germline CDR1 SGHTA, CDR2 FQGNSA. The CDR3 protein is CASSLRGQGAFLDTQYF. The CDR3 nucleotides are TGTGCCAGCAGCTTACGGGGACAGGGGGCTTTTCTGGATACGCAGTATTTT.

The chain couples TRBV7-2 to TRBJ2-3, with D possibly being TRBD2 (5 bases). CDR1 is SGHTA, CDR2 FQGNSA, per germline. The CDR3 consists of 16 residues. The germline V and J ends were trimmed by 6 bases and 0 bases, with 16 bases remaining between them. The CDR3 here is CASRLRIAWSTDTQYF. CDR3 nucleotide sequence: TGTGCCAGCAGGTTAAGGATAGCGTGGAGCACAGATACGCAGTATTTT.

The J gene is TRBJ2-1, the V gene TRBV9; 12 nucleotides match TRBD2. The CDR3 is 17 residues long. The J segment lost 9 bases and the V segment lost 5 bases, leaving 15 bases of the junction unmatched. Germline V gene lookup returns CDR1 SGDLS and CDR2 YYNGEE. In DNA form, the CDR3 reads TGTGCCAGCAGTGGAGGGTTCTGGACTAGCGGGGTGGGTGAGCAGTTCTTC. Protein: CASSGGFWTSGVGEQFF.

This clone was picked up a small number of times. The V gene is TRBV7-3, the J gene TRBJ2-1; 16 bases align to TRBD2. The V gene end was trimmed by 5 bases and the J gene end by 5 bases; junction bases not matched to a gene: 15. This CDR3 is 20 amino acids long. Looked up from germline, CDR1 is SGHTA and CDR2 is FQGTGA. The CDR3 here is CASSIRGTSGRAGPHNEQFF. CDR3 coding DNA: TGTGCCAGCAGCATACGTGGGACTAGCGGGAGGGCCGGGCCCCACAATGAGCAGTTCTTC.

The chain couples TRBV28 to TRBJ1-1; D is undetermined. From germline, CDR1 is MDHEN and CDR2 SYDVKM. The ends were cut back, 2 bases at V and 10 bases at J, with 11 bases in the middle. The CDR3 totals 12 residues. CDR3 nucleotide sequence: TGTGCCAGCAGTTTAGCCCTCAGCGGAGCTTTCTTT. As protein: CASSLALSGAFF.

The rearrangement uses TRBV4-2 and TRBJ2-3; tentatively, D is TRBD2 (6 bases). V lost 5 bases and J lost 1, with 19 bases in between. The CDR3 contains 17 residues. Germline loops: CDR1 LGHNA, CDR2 YNFKEQ. The CDR3 reads CASSGTSGGVGTDTQYF. CDR3 DNA sequence: TGTGCCAGCAGCGGCACATCTGGAGGGGTGGGCACAGATACGCAGTATTTT.

The chain recombines TRBV7-8 with TRBJ1-5, with 8 bases lining up with TRBD1. CDR3 length: 14 residues. CDR1 SGHVS and CDR2 FQNEAQ come from the germline V gene. The J segment lost 7 bases and the V segment lost 2 bases, leaving 4 bases of the junction unmatched. CDR3 nucleotides: TGTGCCAGCAGCTTAAGGGGGACAGGCCAGCCCCAGCATTTT. It yields the protein CASSLRGTGQPQHF.

This clone was seen a handful of times. The rearrangement joins TRBV5-1 to TRBJ2-2; possibly TRBD2 for D (6 bases). This CDR3 spans 15 amino acids. The V end lost 1 base, the J end lost 5 bases, and 12 bases lay between the germline ends. CDR1 SGHRS and CDR2 YFSETQ come from the germline V gene. This chain's CDR3 is CASSLLNGGTGELFF. CDR3 sequence (DNA): TGCGCCAGCAGCTTGTTGAATGGGGGGACCGGGGAGCTGTTTTTT.

In its sample, this clone was seen a few times. This chain connects TRBV5-1 to TRBJ2-7, with 10 nucleotides matching TRBD2. In germline, CDR1 is SGHRS, CDR2 YFSETQ. V shed 0 bases, J shed 4 bases, and the junction held 10 bases outside the gene matches. This CDR3 is 17 amino acids long. CDR3 coding DNA: TGCGCCAGCAGCTTGGAGAAGCTAGCGGGAGTTTCTTACGAGCAGTACTTC. Translating it yields CASSLEKLAGVSYEQYF.

V usage is TRBV29-1 and J usage is TRBJ2-7; tentatively, D is TRBD2 (5 bases). Germline assignment: CDR1 SQVTM and CDR2 ANQGSEA. This CDR3 contains 13 residues. Trimming left V 7 bases short and J 3 bases short, with 16 bases between. The CDR3 nucleotides read TGCAGCGCCCGCGGAGGAAACGTCTACGAGCAGTACTTC. It encodes CSARGGNVYEQYF.

The chain employs TRBV19 and TRBJ1-5, with 7 bases fitting TRBD1. The CDR3 length is 14 residues. The germline gives CDR1 LNHDA, CDR2 SQIVND (reference sequence). V was pared by 4 bases and J by 6 bases, with 6 bases of the junction left unmatched. The CDR3 region is CASSKAGGSQPQHF. The DNA of the CDR3 is TGTGCCAGTAGTAAGGCAGGGGGGAGTCAGCCCCAGCATTTT. The complete variable domain, with remaining parts taken from reference TRBV19 and TRBJ1-5, reads DGGITQSPKYLFRKEGQNVTLSCEQNLNHDAMYWYRQDPGQGLRLIYYSQIVNDFQKGDIAEGYSVSREKKESFPLTVTSAQKNPTAFYLCASSKAGGSQPQHFGDGTRLSIL.

The J gene is TRBJ2-2, the V gene TRBV2; 8 bases match TRBD2. The CDR3 runs 15 residues. J gave up 2 bases and V 4 bases, and 3 bases lay outside the gene matches. The germline CDR1 and CDR2 sequences are SNHLY and FYNNEI. DNA of the CDR3: TGTGCCAGCAGTGGGACTAGCCCTAACACCGGGGAGCTGTTTTTT. Encoded protein: CASSGTSPNTGELFF.

The chain carries TRBV9 and TRBJ1-6; D is perhaps TRBD1 (5 bases). V was cut by 3 bases and J by 10 bases, with 11 bases left in between. Germline V lookup: CDR1 SGDLS, CDR2 YYNGEE. This CDR3 has 13 residues. The DNA of the CDR3 is TGTGCCAGCAGCGCCATAGGGGAATCACCCCTCCACTTT. Translation: CASSAIGESPLHF.

The V gene is TRBV5-1, the J gene TRBJ2-1, with 9 bases matching TRBD2. The CDR3 totals 14 residues. After removal of 4 bases from V and 9 bases from J, the junction contained 8 bases not matched to a gene. CDR1 is SGHRS, CDR2 YFSETQ, per germline. Written as DNA, the CDR3 is TGCGCCAGCAGCCCCTTAGCGGGAGATGGTGAGCAGTTCTTC. Protein sequence: CASSPLAGDGEQFF. Based on the CDR3 plus reference TRBV5-1 and TRBJ2-1, the full variable domain is KAGVTQTPRYLIKTRGQQVTLSCSPISGHRSVSWYQQTPGQGLQFLFEYFSETQRNKGNFPGRFSGRQFSNSRSEMNVSTLELGDSALYLCASSPLAGDGEQFFGPGTRLTVL.

The V call is TRBV30, the J call TRBJ1-1; 10 nucleotides match TRBD1. CDR1 is GTSNPN and CDR2 is SVGIG in the germline V gene (reference sequence). This CDR3 spans 14 amino acids. V lost 2 bases and J lost 5; bases outside the gene matches: 5. The CDR3 DNA reads as TGTGCCTGGAGTTCGACAGGGGGCAGGACTGAAGCTTTCTTT. This translates into CAWSSTGGRTEAFF.

The genes are TRBV10-3 and TRBJ1-1; no definite D call. Trimming removed 6 bases at V and 1 base at J, with 9 bases between. The CDR3 spans 13 residues. Per germline, CDR1 ENHRY and CDR2 SYGVKD. The CDR3 coding sequence is TGTGCCATCAGAAAAGGGAGGAACACTGAAGCTTTCTTT. Translated, it gives CAIRKGRNTEAFF.

The chain carries TRBV18 and TRBJ1-1; 9 bases fit TRBD1. The CDR3 consists of 15 residues. From germline, CDR1 is KGHSH and CDR2 LQKENI. The V segment lost 4 bases and the J segment 1 base; nucleotides outside the gene matches: 4. This CDR3 is CASSLGQGPNTEAFF. The CDR3 DNA reads as TGTGCCAGCTCACTCGGACAGGGGCCGAACACTGAAGCTTTCTTT.

The table lists this clone with a count of one. V usage is TRBV7-2 and J usage is TRBJ2-5; D is perhaps TRBD1 (6 bases). The CDR3 is 16 residues long. V was shortened by 5 bases and J by 11 bases, with 27 bases between the two germline ends. The germline gives CDR1 SGHTA, CDR2 FQGNSA. This CDR3 is CASSVSGVPQGRKQYF. CDR3 bases: TGTGCCAGCAGCGTATCAGGGGTCCCACAGGGACGCAAGCAGTACTTC.

This clone was seen more than once but under ten times. V is TRBV5-1 and J is TRBJ2-7; 10 nucleotides align to TRBD2. V dropped 0 bases and J dropped 5; count of bases not matched to a gene: 11. The CDR3 has 17 amino acids. From germline, CDR1 is SGHRS and CDR2 YFSETQ. The CDR3 region is CASSLGLAGAPLNEQYF. The CDR3 nucleotides read TGCGCCAGCAGCTTGGGACTAGCGGGTGCCCCACTCAACGAGCAGTACTTC. Variable domain in full (rest from reference TRBV5-1 and TRBJ2-7): KAGVTQTPRYLIKTRGQQVTLSCSPISGHRSVSWYQQTPGQGLQFLFEYFSETQRNKGNFPGRFSGRQFSNSRSEMNVSTLELGDSALYLCASSLGLAGAPLNEQYFGPGTRLTVT.

This rearrangement joins TRBV28 to TRBJ1-5; no clear D. Germline assignment: CDR1 MDHEN and CDR2 SYDVKM. V was shortened by 2 bases and J by 4 bases, with 6 bases between the two germline ends. The CDR3 is 13 residues long. The CDR3 bases are TGTGCCAGCAGTTTAGGTCAGAATCAGCCCCAGCATTTT. It yields the protein CASSLGQNQPQHF.

CDR3 nucleotide sequence: TGTGCCAGCAGTGAAGCGGCCCTAGCGGCCTACAATGAGCAGTTCTTC. It specifies CASSEAALAAYNEQFF. The chain has TRBV6-1 and TRBJ2-1; TRBD2 matches at 7 bases. V dropped 0 bases and J dropped 2; count of bases not matched to a gene: 4. The CDR3 sequence is 16 residues long. Germline CDR1 MNHNS, CDR2 SASEGT.

The chain joins TRBV19 to TRBJ1-5; D remains ambiguous. CDR3 size: 15 residues. V lost 5 bases, J lost 6 bases, and 17 bases lay in between. Germline V gene data show CDR1 as LNHDA and CDR2 as SQIVND (reference sequence). The CDR3 DNA is TGTGCCAGTAGTCCCCCTGAGCGGGGAGGTCAGCCCCAGCATTTT. It codes for CASSPPERGGQPQHF.

This chain connects TRBV5-4 to TRBJ1-1; a weak D match, TRBD1 (5 bases). Per the germline V gene, CDR1 is SGHNT and CDR2 is YYREEE (reference sequence). Between the trimmed V and J ends, which lost 3 bases and 4 bases, there was a span of 10 bases. The CDR3 is made up of 13 amino acids. DNA of the CDR3: TGTGCCAGCAGCTCTCAGGGTGGCACTGAAGCTTTCTTT. The encoded protein is CASSSQGGTEAFF.

The rearrangement links TRBV10-3 to TRBJ1-2; 10 positions agree with TRBD1. Germline V CDR1 and CDR2: ENHRY, SYGVKD. This CDR3 spans 16 amino acids. Trimming cost V 7 bases and J 0 bases; bases outside gene matches: 8. CDR3 in amino acids: CAITTGGQGTNYGYTF. The CDR3 DNA sequence: TGTGCCATCACCACAGGGGGACAGGGGACTAACTATGGCTACACCTTC.

The rearrangement joins TRBV7-9 to TRBJ2-5; 8 bases agree with TRBD2. CDR1 and CDR2 (germline): SEHNR, FQNEAQ (reference sequence). This CDR3 is built from 15 residues. Unmatched junction bases numbered 3, after V lost 2 bases and J lost 1 base. The CDR3 region has the DNA TGTGCCAGCAGCTTACTAGCGGGCGCCCAAGAGACCCAGTACTTC. Protein sequence: CASSLLAGAQETQYF.

This sequence joins TRBV28 and TRBJ1-2, with D possibly matching TRBD1 (6 bases). Looked up from germline, CDR1 is MDHEN and CDR2 is SYDVKM. The CDR3 length is 17 residues. V lost 5 bases, J lost 5 bases, and 24 bases lay in between. The CDR3 coding sequence is TGTGCCAGCAGTGACCCTAGGGACACCGGGAAGCGGTATGGCTACACCTTC. Protein: CASSDPRDTGKRYGYTF.

This clone was counted a few times. The V call is TRBV27, the J call TRBJ2-7, with 9 bases lining up with TRBD2. This CDR3 spans 14 amino acids. Germline V CDR1 and CDR2: MNHEY, SMNVEV (reference sequence). J gave up 6 bases and V 3 bases, and 6 bases lay outside the gene matches. The CDR3 DNA follows: TGTGCCAGCAGTTTGGCGGGAGGGCCCCGCGAGCAGTACTTC. Its protein is CASSLAGGPREQYF.

The rearrangement links TRBV19 to TRBJ2-3; possible D gene TRBD2, 6 bases. V lost 3 bases and J 4 bases, leaving 11 bases between the germline ends. The CDR3 consists of 14 residues. Germline V gene lookup returns CDR1 LNHDA and CDR2 SQIVND (reference sequence). The CDR3 DNA reads TGTGCCAGTAGTATTCAACTAGCCCCAGATACGCAGTATTTT. Protein sequence: CASSIQLAPDTQYF.

V gene TRBV6-5 combines with J gene TRBJ1-3; perhaps TRBD1 as D (5 bases). The CDR3 runs to 16 residues. Per the germline V gene, CDR1 is MNHEY and CDR2 is SVGAGI. V shed 4 bases and J shed 3 bases, with 16 bases lying between them. CDR3 DNA: TGTGCCAGCAGTTTCCAGGCAGGGATAGGTGGAAACACCATATATTTT. Translating it yields CASSFQAGIGGNTIYF.

This chain uses TRBV6-5 with TRBJ2-1; 7 bases fit TRBD1. The CDR3 extends over 14 amino acids. Trimming took 6 bases from V and 2 from J; bases not matched to a gene: 4. Germline V gives CDR1 MNHEY, CDR2 SVGAGI. The CDR3 spells CASRTGQPYNEQFF. CDR3 nucleotide sequence: TGTGCCAGCAGGACGGGACAGCCCTACAATGAGCAGTTCTTC.

This clone was counted once. The chain joins TRBV5-4 to TRBJ1-1, with D perhaps TRBD1 (5 bases). The germline V gene has CDR1 SGHNT and CDR2 YYREEE (reference sequence). This CDR3 is built from 14 residues. Trimming shortened V by 2 bases and J by 6 bases, and 14 bases separated the two germline ends. The chain's CDR3 is CASSFSGGGAEAFF. Written as DNA, the CDR3 is TGTGCCAGCAGCTTTTCCGGGGGTGGCGCTGAAGCTTTCTTT.